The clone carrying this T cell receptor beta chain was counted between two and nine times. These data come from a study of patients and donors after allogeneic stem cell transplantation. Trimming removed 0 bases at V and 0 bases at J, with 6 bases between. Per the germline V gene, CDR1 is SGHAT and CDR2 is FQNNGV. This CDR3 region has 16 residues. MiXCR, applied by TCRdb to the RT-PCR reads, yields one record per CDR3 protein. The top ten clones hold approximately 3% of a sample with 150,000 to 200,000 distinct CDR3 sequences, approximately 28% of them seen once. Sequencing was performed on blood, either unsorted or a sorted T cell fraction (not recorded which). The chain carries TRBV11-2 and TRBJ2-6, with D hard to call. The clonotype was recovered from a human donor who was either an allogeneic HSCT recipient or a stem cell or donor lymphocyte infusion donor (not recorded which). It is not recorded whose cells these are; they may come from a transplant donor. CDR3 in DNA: TGTGCCAGCAGCTTAGACCGGAACTCTGGGGCCAACGTCCTGACTTTC. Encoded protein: CASSLDRNSGANVLTF.